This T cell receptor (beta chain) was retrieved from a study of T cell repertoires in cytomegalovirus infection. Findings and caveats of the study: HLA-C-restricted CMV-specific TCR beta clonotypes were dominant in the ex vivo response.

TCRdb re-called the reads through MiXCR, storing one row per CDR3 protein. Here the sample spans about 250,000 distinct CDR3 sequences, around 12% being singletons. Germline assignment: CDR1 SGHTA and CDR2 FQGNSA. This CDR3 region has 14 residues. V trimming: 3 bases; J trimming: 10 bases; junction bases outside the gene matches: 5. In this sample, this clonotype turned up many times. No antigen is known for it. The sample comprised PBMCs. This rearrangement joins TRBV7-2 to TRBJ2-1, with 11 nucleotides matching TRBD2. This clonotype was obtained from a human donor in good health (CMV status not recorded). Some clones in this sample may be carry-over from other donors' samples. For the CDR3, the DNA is TGTGCCAGCAGCTTGAGGCTAGCGGGAGGCGAGCAGTTCTTC. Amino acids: CASSLRLAGGEQFF.